Shown below are 24 T cell receptor beta chains from a single sample sequenced in a study of cytomegalovirus exposure and HLA in healthy donors. 60 Vbeta and 13 Jbeta primers were used in PCR. Here immunoSEQ multiplex PCR was the method, and the copy in TCRdb shows in-frame clones only, minus some. The sample contains more than 100,000 clones, under 75% of which appear only once. Sequencing used PBMCs. The source is a woman in her thirties or forties in good health and CMV-seronegative.

As DNA, the CDR3 is TGTGCCAGCAGCTTAGATTCCCAGGGTAAAGCTTTCTTT. Amino acids: CASSLDSQGKAFF. The rearrangement links TRBV11-2 to TRBJ1-1, with D perhaps TRBD1 (5 bases). Germline V gene lookup returns CDR1 SGHAT and CDR2 FQNNGV. The germline V and J ends were trimmed by 0 bases and 9 bases, with 11 bases remaining between them. The CDR3 extends over 13 amino acids.

This CDR3 reads CASSPSPLKEEGAFF. The CDR3 DNA is TGTGCCAGCAGCCCGTCCCCCCTTAAGGAGGAAGGAGCTTTCTTT. V and J are TRBV9 and TRBJ1-1; D is uncertain. V dropped 4 bases and J dropped 10 bases, with 23 bases sitting between them. The CDR3 sequence is 15 residues long. The V gene's germline CDR1 is SGDLS and CDR2 YYNGEE.

This clone turned up a few times. The rearrangement joins TRBV5-1 to TRBJ2-5, with 9 nucleotides matching TRBD1. Looked up from germline, CDR1 is SGHRS and CDR2 is YFSETQ. J was trimmed by 5 bases and V by 8 bases; bases with no gene match: 13. The CDR3 loop spans 15 amino acids. The chain's CDR3 is CASRLTGGLGETQYF. DNA of the CDR3: TGCGCCAGTCGTCTAACAGGGGGCCTAGGGGAGACCCAGTACTTC. The variable domain in full, with the rest retrieved from reference TRBV5-1 and TRBJ2-5, is KAGVTQTPRYLIKTRGQQVTLSCSPISGHRSVSWYQQTPGQGLQFLFEYFSETQRNKGNFPGRFSGRQFSNSRSEMNVSTLELGDSALYLCASRLTGGLGETQYFGPGTRLLVL.

The chain links TRBV6-6 to TRBJ2-3, with 8 bases lining up with TRBD2. Germline V gene lookup returns CDR1 MNHNY and CDR2 SVGAGI (reference sequence). The CDR3 is 16 residues long. V lost 8 bases to trimming and J lost 8 bases; unmatched junction nucleotides: 18. This CDR3 is CASAPPGGGPAGTQYF. CDR3 DNA sequence: TGTGCCAGCGCCCCCCCGGGCGGGGGGCCGGCAGGTACGCAGTATTTT.

This chain joins TRBV7-2 and TRBJ1-5; 7 bases line up with TRBD1. The CDR3 sequence is 16 residues long. Germline CDR1 SGHTA, CDR2 FQGNSA. J lost 7 bases, V lost 0 bases, and 9 bases had no gene match. Written as DNA, the CDR3 is TGTGCCAGCAGCTTAGCGGCAACAGGGGCTGGCCAGCCCCAGCATTTT. It specifies CASSLAATGAGQPQHF.

The chain carries TRBV6-1 and TRBJ1-2; 7 nucleotides align to TRBD1. V lost 6 bases, J lost 5 bases, and 12 bases stayed unmatched. The germline CDR1 and CDR2 sequences are MNHNS and SASEGT. This CDR3 is 15 amino acids long. CDR3 protein: CASSPGTASWYGYTF. DNA of the CDR3: TGTGCCAGCAGCCCAGGGACAGCGTCATGGTATGGCTACACCTTC.

The chain has TRBV2 and TRBJ1-5; D might be TRBD1 (6 bases). Germline V CDR1 and CDR2: SNHLY, FYNNEI. The CDR3 consists of 14 residues. V was trimmed by 3 bases and J by 5 bases, leaving 11 bases between them. This CDR3 is CASSDRTEDQPQHF. The CDR3 nucleotides are TGTGCCAGCAGTGACCGGACAGAAGATCAGCCCCAGCATTTT.

This clone was found once. The rearrangement links TRBV27 to TRBJ1-1; D unclear. The ends were cut back, 6 bases at V and 1 base at J, with 30 bases in the middle. The germline V gene has CDR1 MNHEY and CDR2 SMNVEV (reference sequence). The CDR3 totals 20 residues. The CDR3 region is CASRLNGFGSVGRGNTEAFF. The CDR3 DNA reads TGTGCCAGCAGACTAAACGGCTTCGGGTCTGTTGGGAGAGGGAACACTGAAGCTTTCTTT.

This clone was seen more than once but under ten times. The chain has TRBV10-2 and TRBJ2-7; D ambiguous. The V and J ends lost 0 bases and 0 bases respectively, with 6 bases between them. Germline-derived CDR1 and CDR2 are WSHSY and SAAADI. The CDR3 length is 14 residues. As DNA, the CDR3 is TGCGCCAGCAGTGAGTCAGGAGACTCCTACGAGCAGTACTTC. Amino acid sequence: CASSESGDSYEQYF.

V and J are TRBV9 and TRBJ2-2, with 9 nucleotides matching TRBD2. This CDR3 region has 15 residues. CDR1 is SGDLS, CDR2 YYNGEE, per germline. The junction had 3 bases not matched to a gene; V was cut back by 0 bases and J by 6 bases. Written as DNA, the CDR3 is TGTGCCAGCAGCGTAGGTAGCGGGGGAGCCGGGGAGCTGTTTTTT. Translation: CASSVGSGGAGELFF.

The rearrangement joins TRBV5-1 to TRBJ1-2; 7 bases line up with TRBD1. CDR3 length equals 14 residues. The germline gives CDR1 SGHRS, CDR2 YFSETQ. Trimming removed 0 bases from V and 1 base from J; junction bases left unmatched: 0. DNA of the CDR3: TGCGCCAGCAGCTTGGGACAGGGTAACTATGGCTACACCTTC. It yields the protein CASSLGQGNYGYTF.

The V call is TRBV2, the J call TRBJ2-5; possibly TRBD1 for D (6 bases). Trimming took 7 bases from V and 10 from J, leaving 16 bases between them. Germline V CDR1 and CDR2: SNHLY, FYNNEI. The CDR3 loop spans 12 amino acids. The CDR3 is CASNYNRDNQYF. CDR3 coding DNA: TGTGCCAGCAATTATAACCGGGACAACCAGTACTTC.

The chain couples TRBV27 to TRBJ2-5, with D perhaps matching TRBD1 (5 bases). In germline, CDR1 is MNHEY, CDR2 SMNVEV (reference sequence). This CDR3 has 17 residues. The germline V and J ends were trimmed by 0 bases and 3 bases, with 17 bases remaining between them. CDR3 nucleotide sequence: TGTGCCAGCAGTTTATCGGGGTGGAGAAGGACAAAAGAGACCCAGTACTTC. Its protein is CASSLSGWRRTKETQYF.

This clone was recorded a few times. V usage is TRBV5-1 and J usage is TRBJ2-1, with 10 bases aligning to TRBD2. This CDR3 region has 16 residues. Germline V gene lookup returns CDR1 SGHRS and CDR2 YFSETQ. After removal of 1 base from V and 5 bases from J, the junction contained 6 bases not matched to a gene. The CDR3 nucleotides read TGCGCCAGCAGCTTGTTGGCTAGCGGGGGCAACAATGAGCAGTTCTTC. This translates into CASSLLASGGNNEQFF.

The chain employs TRBV9 and TRBJ1-6, with D tentatively TRBD1 (5 bases). The germline CDR1 and CDR2 sequences are SGDLS and YYNGEE. This CDR3 is built from 17 residues. The V end was cut by 0 bases, the J end by 0 bases, with 10 bases between. CDR3 sequence (DNA): TGTGCCAGCAGCGTAGGGGAGGGACTCTCCTATAATTCACCCCTCCACTTT. Translated, it gives CASSVGEGLSYNSPLHF.

The chain has TRBV29-1 and TRBJ2-5; 8 bases fit TRBD1. Losses at the gene ends were 7 bases for V and 5 bases for J; bases not matched to a gene: 15. CDR1 and CDR2 (germline): SQVTM, ANQGSEA. The CDR3 extends over 15 amino acids. DNA for the CDR3: TGCAGCGCTCGACAGGGGACGAACGTTTGGGAGACCCAGTACTTC. Residues: CSARQGTNVWETQYF.

The chain has TRBV5-6 and TRBJ2-7; maybe TRBD1 (5 bases). Germline CDR1 SGHDT, CDR2 YYEEEE. The length of the CDR3 is 13 residues. The V gene lost 3 bases and the J gene lost 3 bases, with 10 bases spanning the gap. The DNA for the CDR3 is TGTGCCAGCAGCTCACAGGCCTACTACGAGCAGTACTTC. It translates to CASSSQAYYEQYF.

The chain has TRBV7-3 and TRBJ2-1; D remains unclear. Germline values: CDR1 SGHTA, CDR2 FQGTGA. The length of the CDR3 is 16 residues. V lost 5 bases, J lost 0 bases, and 14 bases lay in between. The CDR3 nucleotides are TGTGCCAGCAGCCCGACTTCAACGAGCTCCTACAATGAGCAGTTCTTC. Translation: CASSPTSTSSYNEQFF.

In its sample, this clone was seen a few times. The chain combines TRBV9 with TRBJ2-5, with 9 bases aligning to TRBD1. The CDR3 is 18 residues long. Germline assignment: CDR1 SGDLS and CDR2 YYNGEE. Trimming took 4 bases from V and 2 from J; bases not matched to a gene: 15. The CDR3 region has the DNA TGTGCCAGCAGCCCCCTCCCGGGACAGGGTAGGGGGCAAGAGACCCAGTACTTC. Residues: CASSPLPGQGRGQETQYF.

In its sample, this clone was seen a few times. The chain carries TRBV5-1 and TRBJ1-4; D remains unclear. The V gene's germline CDR1 is SGHRS and CDR2 YFSETQ. This CDR3 has 14 residues. Trimming pared 4 bases from V and 7 bases from J, leaving 14 bases between. The CDR3: CASSQNYGSEKLFF. In DNA, the CDR3 is TGCGCCAGCAGCCAAAATTACGGGTCTGAAAAACTGTTTTTT. Full variable domain (outside the CDR3, taken from reference TRBV5-1 and TRBJ1-4): KAGVTQTPRYLIKTRGQQVTLSCSPISGHRSVSWYQQTPGQGLQFLFEYFSETQRNKGNFPGRFSGRQFSNSRSEMNVSTLELGDSALYLCASSQNYGSEKLFFGSGTQLSVL.

Concerning this clone: The junction does not match germline at one end; this may be a read error. The sample holds other DNA sequences that translate to the same CDR3. The V call is TRBV5-1, the J call TRBJ1-1, with 9 bases lining up with TRBD1. The length of the CDR3 is 17 residues. Germline CDR1 is SGHRS and CDR2 is YFSETQ. The CDR3 is CASSSGQGFQRSTEAFF. In DNA form, the CDR3 reads TGCGCCAGCAGTTCGGGACAGGGCTTCCAACGGAGCACTGAGGCTTTCTTT.

The genes are TRBV9 and TRBJ1-1; weak D call: TRBD1 (6 bases). The ends were cut back, 0 bases at V and 4 bases at J, with 13 bases in the middle. CDR1 and CDR2 (germline): SGDLS, YYNGEE. CDR3 length: 15 amino acids. Here the CDR3 DNA reads TGTGCCAGCAGCGTAGCAGGGGCGTCCCGCACTGAAGCTTTCTTT. It translates to CASSVAGASRTEAFF.

This clone showed up just a few times. This chain links TRBV5-6 with TRBJ1-2; no definite D call. Germline values: CDR1 SGHDT, CDR2 YYEEEE. Deletions cut 0 bases from V and 3 bases from J, with 12 bases between. The CDR3 runs 15 residues. The CDR3 sequence is CASSLGQTPDYGYTF. The DNA for the CDR3 is TGTGCCAGCAGCTTGGGGCAGACTCCGGACTATGGCTACACCTTC.

V gene TRBV7-2 combines with J gene TRBJ2-3, with 11 bases matching TRBD2. The CDR3 contains 16 residues. Germline V gene lookup returns CDR1 SGHTA and CDR2 FQGNSA. V was pared by 5 bases and J by 5 bases, with 9 bases of the junction left unmatched. The CDR3 sequence: CASSRNSGGGEDTQYF. For the CDR3, the DNA is TGTGCCAGCAGCCGGAATAGCGGGGGGGGCGAAGATACGCAGTATTTT. The full variable domain, its missing parts supplied by reference TRBV7-2 and TRBJ2-3, is GAGVSQSPSNKVTEKGKDVELRCDPISGHTALYWYRQSLGQGLEFLIYFQGNSAPDKSGLPSDRFSAERTGGSVSTLTIQRTQQEDSAVYLCASSRNSGGGEDTQYFGPGTRLTVL.